This T cell receptor (beta chain) was obtained from a study of T cells in Graves' hyperthyroidism and ophthalmopathy. Overall study results and limits: Researchers report that a 13 V-J model separated ophthalmopathy from stable hyperthyroidism. In validation, the model predicted ophthalmopathy. These predictions came a median roughly six months before onset.

A few counts support this clonotype. Its antigen remains unidentified. TCR beta CDR3 sequences were amplified from RNA transcripts. An initial round of RT-PCR targeting the TCR CDR3 relied on the HTBI primer set. TCRdb itself ran the multiplex PCR reads through MiXCR, one entry per CDR3 protein. The table has around 500,000 distinct CDR3 sequences, about 20% seen once. This CDR3 has 13 residues. Germline CDR1 is SGHTA and CDR2 is FQGNSA. V dropped 8 bases and J dropped 8 bases, with 15 bases sitting between them. This clonotype was sampled from a woman aged 70-85 years with Graves' ophthalmopathy. V gene TRBV7-2 combines with J gene TRBJ1-4; D uncertain. Sequenced: blood. The DNA for the CDR3 is TGTGCCAGCTCCGGAGGCATGCTCGAAAAACTGTTTTTT. Protein sequence: CASSGGMLEKLFF.